This TCR beta chain derives from a study of regulatory T cells in long-lasting Graves disease (dated by TCRdb to 2020 to 2023). With regard to the full study: Patients with newly diagnosed Graves' disease had been on antithyroid drugs for under 3 months. A total of about 35 samples underwent TCR sequencing, from some 13 patients with persistent Graves' disease and approximately 20 patients with newly diagnosed Graves' disease. The study was conducted in China and was registered as a clinical trial. Persistent Graves' disease patients were compared with newly diagnosed Graves' disease patients by peripheral blood TCR sequencing and RNA sequencing. What the research found in general, with its limitations: Compared with newly diagnosed patients, persistent Graves' disease patients had lower TCR Shannon entropy and fewer highly expanded clones, which suggests clonal expansion. Only peripheral blood was studied, because thyroid tissue, the primary lesion, was inaccessible. Only the TCR beta chain was sequenced and analyzed. More public clonotypes were shared among persistent patients (approximately 3,000) than among newly diagnosed patients (roughly 1,000). TRBV28, TRBJ1-2 and TRBJ2-5 were preferentially used in persistent disease, while TRBV20-1 and TRBJ2-1 were favored in newly diagnosed disease. The authors noted that the small sample size was a limitation that may lower accuracy.

The CDR3 contains 14 residues, cysteine and phenylalanine counted. Of the read, only the CDR3 DNA is kept; its 42 bases are in frame from base 1. A distance of 12 bases separates the germline ends of V and J, which lose 0 bases and 7 bases respectively. The germline V gene (reference sequence) sets CDR1 to LGHDT and CDR2 to YNNKEL. Libraries were built with multiplex PCR. Sequencing relied on an Illumina HiSeq 4000. TCR beta libraries were built with iRepertoire HTBI primers and Arm-PCR amplification of CDR3 regions. PCR products were gel purified before sequencing. Per the original workflow: A total of roughly 58 TRBV and approximately 13 TRBJ segments were identified across samples and were used for gene usage analysis of CDR3 amino acid clonotypes. COPE and FqMerger were used to merge the filtered high-quality paired reads into contigs. BLAST was used to align contigs to the IMGT TRBV, TRBD and TRBJ reference genes, and CDR3 was defined following IMGT. Highly expanded clones were defined as clonotypes with a frequency above 0.1%. Shannon entropy was used to measure repertoire diversity, and the Gini coefficient was used to measure V-J evenness. Public clonotypes were defined as clonotypes shared by more than one individual. TCRdb applied fastp at Q25 and MiXCR to the public reads, then kept only in-frame beta chains. Entries are consolidated by CDR3 protein sequence, retaining the most common genes and DNA. TCRdb assigned the V and J calls; the authors' analysis was not used. For this sample there are fewer than 550,000 distinct CDR3 sequences; roughly 15% appear just once. 20% to 25% of the sample is held by the ten biggest clonotypes.

This clonotype was seen more than once but under ten times. The clone's antigen remains unknown. No clone much larger than this one lies a single base away; base qualities are absent. The sample's time point label is to be understood as: newly diagnosed GD, antithyroid drugs for less than 3 months. For both TCR sequencing and RNA sequencing, RNA was extracted from PBMCs in TRIzol. The diagnosis of Graves' disease followed American Thyroid Association guidelines. Patients for the study were recruited at an endocrinology department in Xi'an, China. From each patient, 8 to 10 milliliters of peripheral blood was collected into an EDTA anticoagulant tube. Ficoll Paque Plus density gradient separation was used to isolate PBMCs, and no additional T cell sorting was done. An Agilent 2100 Bioanalyzer and agarose gel were used to check RNA quality, and a NanoDrop 2000 was used to measure RNA concentration. These data also featured in a second study, about T cells in Graves' hyperthyroidism and ophthalmopathy. The second study, in turn, reports: Graves' hyperthyroidism was defined as stable when no progression to ophthalmopathy occurred over 18 months of follow-up. Hyperthyroidism patients were newly diagnosed, with disease duration under 2 months, and aged 18 to 65 years. Exclusion was applied to patients with uncontrolled infections, other autoimmune diseases, pregnancy or lactation. Clinical symptoms, serum thyroxine and TRAb, thyroid ultrasound, and orbital computed tomography formed the basis for the diagnoses. For the first round of RT-PCR on the TCR CDR3, the HTBI primer set was used together with the Qiagen OneStep RT-PCR kit. Most expanded thyroid clonotypes (frequency above 0.001) were also detected in blood, suggesting blood repertoires may reflect thyroid immune responses. A 13 V-J signature model separated ophthalmopathy from stable hyperthyroidism, with 87.88% sensitivity and around 84% specificity in cross-validation and 80%/75% in testing. In validation, the model predicted progression to ophthalmopathy a median of approximately 6.6 months before onset, with over 60% sensitivity and around 76% specificity. To identify distinguishing TCR V-J signatures, a discovery cohort of some 99 patients was used, comprising 43 with Graves' ophthalmopathy and 55 to 65 with stable Graves' hyperthyroidism. An independent validation cohort of fewer than 20 hyperthyroidism patients and approximately 15 patients who later progressed to ophthalmopathy tested prospective prediction of ophthalmopathy. The 100 or so discovery patients were divided at random into training and test sets in a 7:3 ratio. The study also compared thyroid tissue and blood T-cell repertoires from 6 or 7 Graves' hyperthyroidism patients. After blood sampling, hyperthyroidism patients were treated with methimazole at a starting dose of 30 mg daily, and ophthalmopathy patients were treated with high-dose intravenous methylprednisolone. Libraries were constructed in a second round of multiplex PCR, after which size selection and purification were carried out. Sequencing of the libraries was done on an Illumina HiSeq2000 using paired-end 100 bp reads. SOAPnuke was used to process the raw data, removing reads that contained adapters or uncalled bases, had a mean Phred below 15, or lacked an exact match to the constant primer or identifier. High-quality paired reads were merged with COPE v1.2.5, and unique nucleotide sequences were defined as clonotypes. Clonotypes were aligned to IMGT TRBV, TRBD and TRBJ reference segments using MiTCR v1.1. The analysis included only V-J combinations with a frequency above 0.0001, which together covered roughly 99% of the repertoires. The TCS score was defined as the ratio of F50 (clonal expansion) to E x V (chaos), calculated using BLOSUM62-based TCRdist between CDR3 peptides within each V-J. Welch's t-statistics and random forest reduced roughly 540 V-J features to roughly 13, which were used in a naive Bayes classifier (R e1071). No statistical method was used to fix the sample size in advance, and group allocation was not hidden from the investigators. The paper describes TCR Vbeta CDR3 sequencing of more than 120 peripheral blood samples, made up of 43 ophthalmopathy patients, roughly 72 hyperthyroidism patients and around 17 progressor patients.

The chain joins TRBV3-1 to TRBJ1-2, with the D gene uncertain. This receptor was obtained from a woman in her late teens or twenties with Graves disease. Donor details come from another sample of the same person, matched by shared clones. The sample was peripheral blood mononuclear cells (PBMCs), taken at new diagnosis, from a patient treated with antithyroid drugs. The nucleotide sequence reads as follows: TGTGCCAGCAGCCAAGATGGGGTTTTCGGTGGCTACACCTTC. Its coded protein is CASSQDGVFGGYTF.